The 24 T cell receptor beta chains below come from one sample, sequenced in a study of T-cell memory formation after mild COVID-19. TCRdb analysed the 5' RACE reads with MiXCR anew, one entry per CDR3 protein. The table shows some 290,000 distinct CDR3 sequences, with about 17% occurring only once. The sequencing sample was made of PBMCs or a T cell subset sorted from them (not recorded which). These receptors were obtained from a man between 18 and 35 years old who had mild COVID-19 (a few samples of this study predate the infection). Cell type and time point are not known.

In the case of this clonotype: One base away lies a much larger clone, so this may be a sequencing read error. CDR3 in DNA: TGTGCCAGCAGCTTAGTAGGGGCTGGGGCCAACGTCCTGACTTTC. The encoded protein is CASSLVGAGANVLTF. The V call is TRBV7-9, the J call TRBJ2-6, with a weak D call TRBD1 (5 bases). This CDR3 contains 15 residues. Trimming pared 1 base from V and 2 bases from J, leaving 6 bases between. Germline V gene lookup returns CDR1 SEHNR and CDR2 FQNEAQ (reference sequence).

This clonotype was recorded many times. In DNA, the CDR3 is TGTGCCAGCAGCTTAGGGCTAGCGGGCACAGATACGCAGTATTTT. This encodes CASSLGLAGTDTQYF. V is TRBV7-2 and J is TRBJ2-3; 7 bases match TRBD2. The germline CDR1 and CDR2 sequences are SGHTA and FQGNSA. With 1 base clipped from V and 1 base from J, the junction kept 2 bases outside the gene matches. The CDR3 is 15 amino acids.

The chain couples TRBV23-1 to TRBJ1-6; D gene uncertain. TRBV23-1 is reported as an ORF; its role is uncertain. The germline V and J ends were trimmed by 0 bases and 1 base, with 4 bases remaining between them. The CDR3 loop spans 15 amino acids. CDR3 sequence reads: CASSQSRSYNSPLHF. In nucleotides, the CDR3 is TGCGCCAGCAGTCAATCGCGGTCCTATAATTCACCCCTCCACTTT.

V is TRBV7-8 and J is TRBJ2-3, with D tentatively TRBD1 or TRBD2 (7 bases each). V lost 1 base and J 1 base, leaving 18 bases between the germline ends. There are 18 residues in the CDR3. CDR1 SGHVS and CDR2 FQNEAQ come from the germline V gene. In DNA, the CDR3 is TGTGCCAGCAGCTTAGGGGGAGGGACAGCCGGACGCACAGATACGCAGTATTTT. Residues: CASSLGGGTAGRTDTQYF.

This clonotype was counted a few times. This chain joins TRBV20-1 and TRBJ1-4, with unresolved D. Germline CDR1 DFQATT, CDR2 SNEGSKA (reference sequence). The CDR3 length is 12 residues. The V and J ends lost 6 bases and 8 bases respectively, with 13 bases between them. The CDR3 region has the DNA TGCAGTGCCTACAGACCCCAGGAAAAACTGTTTTTT. It translates to CSAYRPQEKLFF.

The CDR3 bases are TGTGCCAGCAGTGAGTGGAGGGGGCGAGAGCAGTACGTC. Translation: CASSEWRGREQYV. This chain joins TRBV2 and TRBJ2-7, with TRBD1 as a possible D gene (7 bases). The germline CDR1 and CDR2 sequences are SNHLY and FYNNEI. The CDR3 runs to 13 residues. V shed 3 bases and J shed 7 bases, with 13 bases lying between them.

The table lists this clonotype with a few counts. This chain connects TRBV3-1 to TRBJ1-2; weak D call: TRBD1 (6 bases). The CDR3 runs 14 residues. The germline V gene has CDR1 LGHDT and CDR2 YNNKEL (reference sequence). V lost 1 base and J 6 bases, leaving 12 bases between the germline ends. The CDR3 sequence: CASSQGQAWDGYTF. The DNA of the CDR3 is TGTGCCAGCAGCCAAGGACAGGCCTGGGATGGCTACACCTTC.

The chain joins TRBV5-1 to TRBJ2-6; D gene uncertain. CDR1 and CDR2 (germline): SGHRS, YFSETQ. The CDR3 contains 15 residues. Trimming took off 5 bases at V and 0 bases at J, with 9 bases between the two ends. CDR3 sequence reads: CASRTGVSGANVLTF. CDR3 sequence (DNA): TGCGCCAGCAGAACGGGTGTCTCTGGGGCCAACGTCCTGACTTTC.

V and J are TRBV5-1 and TRBJ1-2, with 11 bases lining up with TRBD1. The CDR3 length is 19 residues. Germline CDR1 and CDR2: SGHRS and YFSETQ. After removal of 3 bases from V and 3 bases from J, the junction contained 16 bases not matched to a gene. The CDR3 bases are TGCGCCAGCAGCTCTACGGGAGGACAGGGGGCCCGAGCCTACTATGGCTACACCTTC. It is translated as CASSSTGGQGARAYYGYTF.

The table lists this clonotype with a few counts. The chain joins TRBV14 to TRBJ1-2; tentatively, D is TRBD1 (6 bases). There are 13 residues in the CDR3. Germline V CDR1 and CDR2: SGHDN, FVKESK. Trimming shortened V by 0 bases and J by 10 bases, and 12 bases separated the two germline ends. The CDR3 DNA reads TGTGCCAGCAGCCAAGAACAGGGATTTGTCTACACCTTC. It codes for CASSQEQGFVYTF.

V and J are TRBV9 and TRBJ2-7, with a tentative D call TRBD1 (6 bases). V was pared by 3 bases and J by 3 bases, with 16 bases between. CDR1 is SGDLS, CDR2 YYNGEE, per germline. This CDR3 spans 15 amino acids. CDR3 in DNA: TGTGCCAGCAGCGCCTGGCCTGACAGGAGCTACGAGCAGTACTTC. It codes for CASSAWPDRSYEQYF.

The rearrangement links TRBV6-6 to TRBJ1-5; 8 bases fit TRBD1. The length of the CDR3 is 19 residues. The germline CDR1 and CDR2 sequences are MNHNY and SVGAGI (reference sequence). Trimming removed 2 bases from V and 2 bases from J; junction bases left unmatched: 14. The CDR3 region is CASSYPGQGFKWGNQPQHF. CDR3 bases: TGTGCCAGCAGTTACCCCGGACAGGGATTTAAGTGGGGCAATCAGCCCCAGCATTTT.

This clonotype was counted at least ten times. The J gene is TRBJ2-1, the V gene TRBV5-1, with 10 bases identical to TRBD2. The CDR3 is 13 residues long. Losses at the gene ends were 3 bases for V and 8 bases for J; bases not matched to a gene: 2. The germline V gene has CDR1 SGHRS and CDR2 YFSETQ. The CDR3 here is CASSWSGGDEQFF. The CDR3 coding sequence is TGCGCCAGCAGCTGGAGCGGGGGGGATGAGCAGTTCTTC.

Turning to this clonotype: A much larger clone differs from this one at a single base, so this may be a read error. The J gene is TRBJ2-5, the V gene TRBV29-1, with D hard to call. Trimming shortened V by 4 bases and J by 0 bases, and 9 bases separated the two germline ends. In germline, CDR1 is SQVTM, CDR2 ANQGSEA. This CDR3 has 13 residues. The CDR3 region has the DNA TGCAGCGTTGTTAGGATCTACCAAGAGACCCAGTACTTC. This gives the protein CSVVRIYQETQYF.

This clonotype has only a few counts. The chain has TRBV29-1 and TRBJ2-1, with D possibly TRBD2 on 6 matching bases. Trimming shortened V by 4 bases and J by 12 bases, and 19 bases separated the two germline ends. The V gene's germline CDR1 is SQVTM and CDR2 ANQGSEA. This CDR3 contains 13 residues. CDR3 residues: CSVGATPGGTQFF. CDR3 DNA sequence: TGCAGCGTTGGGGCAACTCCCGGGGGAACGCAGTTCTTC.

This chain connects TRBV9 to TRBJ1-5, with TRBD1 as a possible D gene (6 bases). The CDR3 contains 15 residues. Germline assignment: CDR1 SGDLS and CDR2 YYNGEE. V was cut by 0 bases and J by 6 bases, with 13 bases left in between. CDR3 loop: CASSVEGGIGQPQHF. For the CDR3, the DNA is TGTGCCAGCAGCGTAGAAGGGGGGATCGGTCAGCCCCAGCATTTT. Looking up the rest from reference TRBV9 and TRBJ1-5 gives the full variable domain: DSGVTQTPKHLITATGQRVTLRCSPRSGDLSVYWYQQSLDQGLQFLIQYYNGEERAKGNILERFSAQQFPDLHSELNLSSLELGDSALYFCASSVEGGIGQPQHFGDGTRLSIL.

The table lists this clonotype with a few counts. This chain joins TRBV7-3 and TRBJ2-1; 11 positions agree with TRBD2. The CDR3 is 15 residues long. J lost 7 bases, V lost 2 bases, and 4 bases had no gene match. The germline V gene has CDR1 SGHTA and CDR2 FQGTGA. The CDR3: CASSLASGGRNEQFF. The CDR3 DNA is TGTGCCAGCAGCTTAGCTAGCGGGGGGCGGAATGAGCAGTTCTTC.

The chain combines TRBV20-1 with TRBJ2-2; the D gene is possibly TRBD2 (5 bases). The CDR3 extends over 13 amino acids. Germline V gene sequence: CDR1 DFQATT, CDR2 SNEGSKA (reference sequence). Trimming removed 2 bases from V and 2 bases from J, with 6 bases in between. In nucleotides, the CDR3 is TGCAGTGCTAGAACGGGAAACACCGGGGAGCTGTTTTTT. Its translation is CSARTGNTGELFF.

This clonotype occurred a few times. The chain recombines TRBV7-2 with TRBJ2-3; the D is unclear. CDR3 length equals 11 residues. Germline assignment: CDR1 SGHTA and CDR2 FQGNSA. Trimming pared 2 bases from V and 8 bases from J, leaving 5 bases between. CDR3 nucleotide sequence: TGTGCCAGCAGCTTACCGGGTACGCAGTATTTT. This translates into CASSLPGTQYF.

This clonotype was picked up a small number of times. CDR3 DNA: TGTGCCAGCAGCTTCTGGGACAGGGGAATCACTGAAGCTTTCTTT. It codes for CASSFWDRGITEAFF. The rearrangement links TRBV5-4 to TRBJ1-1, with 10 bases lining up with TRBD1. The length of the CDR3 is 15 residues. Germline assignment: CDR1 SGHNT and CDR2 YYREEE (reference sequence). The V gene end was trimmed by 2 bases and the J gene end by 4 bases; junction bases not matched to a gene: 5.

The chain carries TRBV5-6 and TRBJ2-3; D is unresolved. This CDR3 is built from 11 residues. Per the germline V gene, CDR1 is SGHDT and CDR2 is YYEEEE. The ends were cut back, 0 bases at V and 9 bases at J, with 5 bases in the middle. CDR3 sequence: CASSLGRTQYF. In DNA form, the CDR3 reads TGTGCCAGCAGCTTGGGAAGGACGCAGTATTTT.

As DNA, the CDR3 is TGTGCCAGCAGTCGTTCTCAGGGGAACACTGAAGCTTTCTTT. Translated, it gives CASSRSQGNTEAFF. The chain employs TRBV12-3 or TRBV12-4 and TRBJ1-1, with D perhaps matching TRBD1 (5 bases). Trimming cost V 5 bases and J 1 base, with 11 bases left between them. CDR3 size: 14 residues.

The genes are TRBV11-2 and TRBJ2-3; 10 bases match TRBD2. The germline gives CDR1 SGHAT, CDR2 FQNNGV. The CDR3 runs 16 residues. V was pared by 4 bases and J by 1 base, with 5 bases of the junction left unmatched. The CDR3 loop reads CASSSPGTSGTDTQYF. CDR3 DNA: TGTGCCAGCAGCTCGCCCGGGACTAGCGGCACAGATACGCAGTATTTT. Together with reference TRBV11-2 and TRBJ2-3, the CDR3 gives the full variable domain: EAGVAQSPRYKIIEKRQSVAFWCNPISGHATLYWYQQILGQGPKLLIQFQNNGVVDDSQLPKDRFSAERLKGVDSTLKIQPAKLEDSAVYLCASSSPGTSGTDTQYFGPGTRLTVL.

This chain connects TRBV20-1 to TRBJ1-6, with a tentative D call TRBD1 (6 bases). V was clipped by 0 bases and J by 10 bases, with 16 bases between them. Germline CDR1 DFQATT, CDR2 SNEGSKA (reference sequence). CDR3 size: 15 residues. CDR3 bases: TGCAGTGCTAGAGATCTGGGCAGGGGTGGATCACCCCTCCACTTT. It translates to CSARDLGRGGSPLHF.